The rows below give T cell receptor beta chains drawn from one sample of a study of T cell responses to AZD1222 COVID-19 vaccine. Using immunoSEQ multiplex PCR, the repertoire was profiled, and TCRdb retains in-frame clones only, with some absent. The sample lists 120,000 or so clones, about 90% seen once, with approximately 9.2% in the top ten. The sequencing here drew on peripheral blood, taken on day 0 of AZD1222 vaccination. These TCRs come from an adult in good health. Each CDR3 is given with its conserved first and last residue. The order of the fields is clone size, D gene, V gene, J gene, CDR3 protein, CDR3 DNA. The D gene is left open where the match is weak. Only part of the rows carry a size: once, few, many, or a class if the clone is expanded.

NA	TRBD2	TRBV11-2	TRBJ2-1	CASSSAGGLWNEQFF	TGTGCCAGCAGCTCAGCGGGGGGGCTGTGGAATGAGCAGTTCTTC
NA	TRBD2	TRBV29-1	TRBJ2-3	CMGGTDTQYF	TGCATGGGGGGGACAGATACGCAGTATTTT
NA	NA	TRBV10-3	TRBJ2-1	CAISEGYNEQFF	TGTGCCATCAGTGAGGGCTACAATGAGCAGTTCTTC
NA	NA	TRBV5-6	TRBJ2-5	CASSLAPDGPQYF	TGTGCCAGCAGCTTGGCGCCAGACGGCCCCCAGTACTTC
NA	TRBD1	TRBV4-3	TRBJ2-5	CASSQDLGQGVETQYF	TGCGCCAGCAGCCAAGATCTGGGACAGGGTGTGGAGACCCAGTACTTC
NA	NA	TRBV15	TRBJ1-1	CATSLRGGMNTEAFF	TGTGCCACCAGCCTCAGAGGGGGAATGAACACTGAAGCTTTCTTT
NA	NA	TRBV7-3	TRBJ1-1	CASSLSGANTEAFF	TGTGCCAGCAGCTTAAGCGGGGCGAACACTGAAGCTTTCTTT
few	NA	TRBV19	TRBJ1-2	CASSIDQGNYGYTF	TGTGCCAGTAGTATAGATCAGGGGAACTATGGCTACACCTTC
NA	NA	TRBV16	TRBJ2-1	CASSQGYPTYNEQFF	TGTGCCAGCAGCCAAGGGTACCCTACCTACAATGAGCAGTTCTTC
NA	TRBD1	TRBV6-5	TRBJ1-3	CASRRDRGPGNTIYF	TGTGCCAGCAGACGCGACAGGGGGCCAGGAAACACCATATATTTT
NA	TRBD1	TRBV2	TRBJ1-5	CASSRQGGNQPQHF	TGTGCCAGCAGTCGACAGGGTGGCAATCAGCCCCAGCATTTT
NA	NA	TRBV28	TRBJ2-5	CASSSGQFQETQYF	TGTGCCAGCAGTTCTGGACAGTTCCAAGAGACCCAGTACTTC
NA	NA	TRBV24-1	TRBJ2-3	CATSDSRGDTQYF	TGTGCCACCAGTGATTCCAGGGGTGATACGCAGTATTTT
NA	NA	TRBV10-2	TRBJ1-2	CASSVYRTNYGYTF	TGCGCCAGCAGTGTGTACAGGACTAACTATGGCTACACCTTC
NA	TRBD1	TRBV24-1	TRBJ2-1	CATSDFRDRVSNEQFF	TGTGCCACCAGTGATTTCCGGGACAGGGTATCCAATGAGCAGTTCTTC
NA	NA	TRBV30	TRBJ2-7	CAWEREEDSLTYEQYF	TGTGCCTGGGAACGCGAGGAGGACTCCCTTACCTACGAGCAGTACTTC
NA	NA	TRBV4-1	TRBJ2-7	CASSLDWSSYEQYF	TGCGCCAGCAGCCTCGACTGGAGCTCCTACGAGCAGTACTTC
NA	TRBD1	TRBV7-6	TRBJ2-7	CASSLATGSGSYEQYF	TGTGCCAGCAGCTTAGCGACAGGGTCGGGCTCCTACGAGCAGTACTTC
NA	NA	TRBV7-3	TRBJ1-1	CASSRTGYTEAFF	TGTGCCAGCAGCCGAACGGGGTACACTGAAGCTTTCTTT
NA	NA	TRBV6-1	TRBJ1-5	CASSEAVTSYSNQPQHF	TGTGCCAGCAGTGAAGCTGTGACGTCCTATAGCAATCAGCCCCAGCATTTT
NA	NA	TRBV4-3	TRBJ2-2	CASSQDIPGSANTGELFF	TGCGCCAGCAGCCAAGATATTCCGGGGTCAGCGAACACCGGGGAGCTGTTTTTT
NA	TRBD2	TRBV19	TRBJ2-6	CASHREVLPGANVLTF	TGTGCCAGTCACCGGGAGGTTCTGCCTGGGGCCAACGTCCTGACTTTC
NA	TRBD2	TRBV5-4	TRBJ2-5	CASSLGLAGQETQYF	TGTGCCAGCAGCTTGGGGCTAGCGGGACAAGAGACCCAGTACTTC
NA	NA	TRBV12-3/TRBV12-4	TRBJ1-2	CASSPSGYGYTF	TGTGCCAGCAGCCCGAGCGGCTATGGCTACACCTTC
once	NA	TRBV6-2/TRBV6-3	TRBJ1-6	CASSYSGRINSPLHF	TGTGCCAGCAGTTACTCGGGACGGATAAATTCACCCCTCCACTTT
NA	NA	TRBV7-2	TRBJ2-1	CASSPAGTTAEQFF	TGTGCCAGCAGCCCAGCCGGGACCACAGCCGAGCAGTTCTTC
NA	NA	TRBV7-2	TRBJ1-3	CASSLQGNTIYF	TGTGCCAGCAGCTTACAGGGAAACACCATATATTTT
NA	NA	TRBV5-1	TRBJ2-1	CASSLAGSDYNEQFF	TGCGCCAGCAGCTTGGCCGGCAGCGACTACAATGAGCAGTTCTTC
NA	NA	TRBV6-5	TRBJ1-3	CASSSQGYPGNTIYF	TGTGCCAGCAGTTCGCAGGGGTATCCTGGAAACACCATATATTTT
NA	NA	TRBV21-1	TRBJ2-7	CANLGLANEQYF	TGTGCCAACTTGGGACTAGCGAACGAGCAGTACTTC
NA	TRBD2	TRBV29-1	TRBJ2-5	CSAVSNVAGVQETQYF	TGCAGCGCCGTTTCCAACGTAGCGGGAGTCCAGGAGACCCAGTACTTC
NA	NA	TRBV19	TRBJ1-2	CASKSRIKGPSGQHYTF	TGTGCCAGTAAGTCAAGGATTAAGGGGCCCTCGGGTCAACACTACACCTTC
NA	NA	TRBV5-6	TRBJ2-3	CASSLGGSTDTQYF	TGTGCCAGCAGCTTGGGCGGCAGCACAGATACGCAGTATTTT
NA	NA	TRBV5-1	TRBJ1-2	CASSLDGKGYTF	TGCGCCAGCAGCTTGGACGGGAAAGGCTACACCTTC
NA	TRBD2	TRBV9	TRBJ2-1	CASSVNVAGFYEQFF	TGTGCCAGCAGCGTTAATGTAGCGGGGTTCTATGAGCAGTTCTTC
NA	NA	TRBV11-2	TRBJ2-7	CASSPMIHEQYF	TGTGCCAGCAGCCCGATGATCCACGAGCAGTACTTC
NA	TRBD1	TRBV18	TRBJ2-1	CASSPPIGQGPYNEQFF	TGTGCCAGCTCACCACCCATCGGACAGGGCCCCTACAATGAGCAGTTCTTC
NA	TRBD1	TRBV5-1	TRBJ2-7	CASSLGGTGAYEQYF	TGCGCCAGCAGCCTAGGGGGGACAGGGGCCTACGAGCAGTACTTC
NA	NA	TRBV19	TRBJ2-3	CASSTRPDTQYF	TGTGCCAGTAGTACCCGACCAGATACGCAGTATTTT
NA	NA	TRBV4-2	TRBJ2-1	CASSQVTRIAYNEQFF	TGTGCCAGCAGCCAGGTCACTAGAATTGCCTACAATGAGCAGTTCTTC
NA	NA	TRBV4-3	TRBJ2-3	CASSQVWGLGTDTQYF	TGCGCCAGCAGCCAAGTGTGGGGACTGGGCACAGATACGCAGTATTTT
NA	NA	TRBV11-3	TRBJ2-7	CASSLGGSYEQYF	TGTGCCAGCAGCTTAGGGGGGTCCTACGAGCAGTACTTC
NA	NA	TRBV5-5	TRBJ1-1	CASSLLTHTEAFF	TGTGCCAGCAGCTTACTCACCCACACTGAAGCTTTCTTT
NA	NA	TRBV3-1/TRBV3-2	TRBJ2-7	CASSPREILEQYF	TGTGCCAGCAGCCCCCGGGAGATCCTCGAGCAGTACTTC
NA	NA	TRBV5-6	TRBJ1-1	CASSLRQDPSAFF	TGTGCCAGCAGCCTAAGACAGGATCCATCGGCTTTCTTT
NA	NA	TRBV19	TRBJ1-5	CASSTGEVGQPQHF	TGTGCCAGTAGTACGGGGGAGGTCGGTCAGCCCCAGCATTTT
NA	TRBD2	TRBV11-3	TRBJ2-5	CASSVRLAGGGETQYF	TGTGCCAGCAGCGTCCGTCTAGCGGGAGGGGGAGAGACCCAGTACTTC
NA	NA	TRBV6-5	TRBJ2-7	CASSLTGANEQYF	TGTGCCAGCAGCCTTACGGGGGCGAACGAGCAGTACTTC
NA	TRBD2	TRBV30	TRBJ2-1	CAWRTSGTRNEQFF	TGTGCCTGGAGGACTAGCGGAACGCGGAATGAGCAGTTCTTC
NA	NA	TRBV30	TRBJ1-4	CAWSTDIPNEKLFF	TGTGCCTGGAGTACGGACATCCCCAATGAAAAACTGTTTTTT
NA	TRBD2	TRBV15	TRBJ2-7	CATSRDPGGTYEQYF	TGTGCCACCAGCAGAGATCCGGGGGGAACCTACGAGCAGTACTTC
NA	TRBD1	TRBV28	TRBJ1-1	CASIVQGRNTEAFF	TGTGCCAGCATTGTACAGGGGAGGAACACTGAAGCTTTCTTT
NA	TRBD2	TRBV11-2	TRBJ2-7	CASSLGLAGIEQYF	TGTGCCAGCAGCTTGGGACTAGCGGGGATCGAGCAGTACTTC